This T cell receptor (beta chain) comes out of a study of Ad26.COV2.S vaccination and SARS-CoV-2 variants. Across the whole study: This donor came from the COV1001 trial of Ad26.COV2.S. Intramuscular Ad26.COV2.S doses were given once or twice, 56 days apart.

The germline gives CDR1 MNHEY, CDR2 SVGAGI. V lost 7 bases and J lost 2, with 15 bases in between. The CDR3 length is 14 residues. The assay was immunoSEQ multiplex PCR, and TCRdb's table has in-frame clones only and misses some. The sample contains 240,000 or so clones, around nine tenths of which appear only once. As for treatment: some 20 received Ad26.COV2.S at low or high dose, single or two shots; roughly five received placebo; per-sample allocation not given. Specimens were obtained on day 63 following the first vaccine or placebo injection. The chain uses TRBV6-5 and TRBJ2-7, with D uncertain. This TCR came from a person aged 18-65 years who received the Ad26.COV2.S COVID-19 vaccine or a placebo. This material consisted of peripheral blood, taken in a trial of Ad26.COV2.S vaccine versus placebo. CDR3 sequence reads: CASTPPGGPYEQYF. The CDR3 DNA follows: TGTGCCAGCACCCCCCCCGGCGGACCCTACGAGCAGTACTTC.